Each of the 27 T cell receptor beta chains below was sequenced from the same sample in a study of blood T cell repertoires in COVID-19. Only in-frame clones appear in the TCRdb table, and some are missing; sequencing was by immunoSEQ multiplex PCR. The sample includes roughly 200,000 clones, 75% to 90% of them seen just once. Input material: PBMCs or T cells enriched from blood (not recorded which). These receptor sequences come from a woman in her 30s who had recovered from COVID-19.

The V gene is TRBV5-1, the J gene TRBJ1-1; 7 bases agree with TRBD1. The CDR3 consists of 16 residues. The V gene end was trimmed by 4 bases and the J gene end by 8 bases; junction bases not matched to a gene: 17. Germline CDR1 reads SGHRS; CDR2 reads YFSETQ. The CDR3 loop reads CASSPGRKRGHGEAFF. CDR3 bases: TGCGCCAGCAGCCCGGGGCGCAAGAGGGGGCACGGAGAAGCTTTCTTT.

The chain recombines TRBV5-4 with TRBJ2-7; the D gene is possibly TRBD1 (6 bases). CDR1 is SGHNT and CDR2 is YYREEE in the germline V gene (reference sequence). V was cut by 2 bases and J by 7 bases, with 16 bases left in between. CDR3 length: 14 amino acids. CDR3 sequence (DNA): TGTGCCAGCAGCTTCCAGGGGCGCATGAGGGAGCAGTACTTC. Its translation: CASSFQGRMREQYF.

The chain joins TRBV4-2 to TRBJ1-2; TRBD1 aligns across 10 bases. The germline V gene encodes CDR1 LGHNA and CDR2 YNFKEQ. Trimming cost V 3 bases and J 5 bases; bases outside gene matches: 6. The length of the CDR3 is 15 residues. CDR3 DNA: TGTGCCAGCAGCCACCAGACAGGGGGCGGTTATGGCTACACCTTC. Its translation: CASSHQTGGGYGYTF.

In nucleotides, the CDR3 is TGCAGCGTGGCCAAGGGGACTTTCAACACCGGGGAGCTGTTTTTT. Translating it yields CSVAKGTFNTGELFF. V usage is TRBV29-1 and J usage is TRBJ2-2, with D perhaps TRBD2 (6 bases). The germline V gene encodes CDR1 SQVTM and CDR2 ANQGSEA. V was trimmed by 6 bases and J by 2 bases, leaving 16 bases between them. The CDR3 is made up of 15 amino acids.

J is TRBJ2-3 and V is TRBV19; no clear D. The CDR3 spans 15 residues. Germline-derived CDR1 and CDR2 are LNHDA and SQIVND (reference sequence). The V gene lost 5 bases and the J gene lost 6 bases, with 18 bases spanning the gap. The CDR3 spells CASSALVGVWDTQYF. CDR3 nucleotide sequence: TGTGCCAGTAGTGCCTTAGTTGGAGTCTGGGATACGCAGTATTTT.

V usage is TRBV7-5 and J usage is TRBJ1-1; TRBD1 was called by the table and not checked on the DNA. TRBV7-5 is annotated as a pseudogene. The CDR3 extends over 16 amino acids. CDR3 sequence reads: CARSLARTGVSTEAFF. Written as DNA, the CDR3 is TGTGCCAGAAGCTTAGCGCGTACAGGGGTGAGCACTGAAGCTTTCTTT.

The V call is TRBV19, the J call TRBJ2-1, with TRBD2 matching 7 bases. This CDR3 region has 15 residues. The V gene's germline CDR1 is LNHDA and CDR2 SQIVND (reference sequence). The J segment lost 4 bases and the V segment lost 7 bases, leaving 10 bases of the junction unmatched. CDR3 nucleotide sequence: TGTGCCAGTAAAGTCGGGACTAATCCTTACAATGAGCAGTTCTTC. Translated, it gives CASKVGTNPYNEQFF.

The J gene is TRBJ2-7, the V gene TRBV10-3; 9 nucleotides align to TRBD1. The germline CDR1 and CDR2 sequences are ENHRY and SYGVKD. Trimming cost V 5 bases and J 5 bases; bases outside gene matches: 10. The CDR3 spans 15 residues. CDR3 sequence reads: CAISPPGGQGNEQYF. In nucleotides, the CDR3 is TGTGCCATCAGTCCCCCGGGGGGACAGGGCAACGAGCAGTACTTC.

The rearrangement uses TRBV18 and TRBJ1-3; D is possibly TRBD1 (6 bases). Per germline, CDR1 KGHSH and CDR2 LQKENI. V was cut by 6 bases and J by 0 bases, with 21 bases left in between. The CDR3 runs to 18 residues. The CDR3 DNA is TGTGCCAGCTCCCATACCTTTACAGGGAGCCGCTCTGGAAACACCATATATTTT. It is translated as CASSHTFTGSRSGNTIYF.

This sequence joins TRBV27 and TRBJ1-1; D remains unclear. The length of the CDR3 is 12 residues. Deletions cut 4 bases from V and 7 bases from J, with 10 bases between. Germline CDR1 is MNHEY and CDR2 is SMNVEV (reference sequence). The CDR3 loop is CASSWADGEAFF. CDR3 coding DNA: TGTGCCAGCAGTTGGGCCGACGGTGAAGCTTTCTTT.

The genes are TRBV3-1 (or the pseudogene TRBV3-2) and TRBJ2-5; TRBD2 agrees at 8 bases. The length of the CDR3 is 13 residues. J lost 3 bases, V lost 4 bases, and 1 base had no gene match. Per the germline V gene, CDR1 is LGHDT and CDR2 is YNNKEL (reference sequence). Here the CDR3 reads CASSLLAEETQYF. CDR3 coding DNA: TGTGCCAGCAGCCTACTAGCGGAAGAGACCCAGTACTTC.

The chain recombines TRBV29-1 with TRBJ2-1; 14 bases align to TRBD2. The CDR3 consists of 14 residues. J gave up 9 bases and V 4 bases, and 5 bases lay outside the gene matches. Germline-derived CDR1 and CDR2 are SQVTM and ANQGSEA. In DNA, the CDR3 is TGCAGCGTTGGGGGGACTAGCGGGAGAAGTGAGCAGTTCTTC. Translation: CSVGGTSGRSEQFF.

The chain couples TRBV19 to TRBJ1-5, with D perhaps matching TRBD1 (5 bases). V was cut by 5 bases and J by 2 bases, with 19 bases left in between. The germline CDR1 and CDR2 sequences are LNHDA and SQIVND (reference sequence). The CDR3 loop spans 17 amino acids. CDR3 DNA sequence: TGTGCCAGTAGTGCGACCCAGGGCGCCCGGGGCAATCAGCCCCAGCATTTT. As protein: CASSATQGARGNQPQHF.

The V gene is TRBV11-2, the J gene TRBJ2-5; 15 bases map to TRBD2. CDR1 and CDR2 from the germline V gene are SGHAT and FQNNGV. This CDR3 has 17 residues. The ends lost 5 bases at V and 4 bases at J; junction bases unmatched: 8. Written as DNA, the CDR3 is TGTGCCAGCAGCCGCGGACTAGCGGGGGGGGTAGGAGAGACCCAGTACTTC. It encodes CASSRGLAGGVGETQYF.

The gene calls are TRBV7-2 and TRBJ1-2; TRBD1 aligns across 7 bases. The length of the CDR3 is 13 residues. Germline-derived CDR1 and CDR2 are SGHTA and FQGNSA. After removal of 1 base from V and 8 bases from J, the junction contained 4 bases not matched to a gene. CDR3 sequence (DNA): TGTGCCAGCAGCTTAGTAGGGGGACAGGGCTACACCTTC. The encoded protein is CASSLVGGQGYTF.

This clone was seen just once. The chain couples TRBV4-2 to TRBJ2-2, with 7 bases lining up with TRBD1. The germline gives CDR1 LGHNA, CDR2 YNFKEQ. CDR3 length: 18 amino acids. V was clipped by 1 base and J by 4 bases; unmatched bases: 12. This CDR3 is CASSQAGQAQRGTGELFF. The CDR3 DNA follows: TGTGCCAGCAGCCAAGCAGGACAGGCCCAAAGGGGCACCGGGGAGCTGTTTTTT.

This clone was observed once. The chain uses TRBV15 and TRBJ2-7; 12 positions match TRBD2. The CDR3 totals 14 residues. V lost 2 bases to trimming and J lost 5 bases; unmatched junction nucleotides: 1. Germline lookup yields CDR1 LNHNV and CDR2 YYDKDF (reference sequence). In DNA form, the CDR3 reads TGTGCCACCAGCAGAAGACTAGCGGGAGACGAGCAGTACTTC. Protein product: CATSRRLAGDEQYF.

V and J are TRBV6-5 and TRBJ1-1, with 7 bases fitting TRBD1. V lost 2 bases and J lost 0; bases outside the gene matches: 3. Germline values: CDR1 MNHEY, CDR2 SVGAGI. The CDR3 consists of 15 residues. CDR3 nucleotides: TGTGCCAGCAGTTACCAGGGGGAACTGAACACTGAAGCTTTCTTT. Its translation is CASSYQGELNTEAFF.

The chain has TRBV7-2 and TRBJ2-7, with 8 bases identical to TRBD2. The CDR3 spans 13 residues. V was clipped by 2 bases and J by 4 bases; unmatched bases: 1. The germline V gene has CDR1 SGHTA and CDR2 FQGNSA. The CDR3, as DNA: TGTGCCAGCAGCTTACGGGGGGGGTACGAGCAGTACTTC. Translation: CASSLRGGYEQYF.

The chain uses TRBV7-3 and TRBJ2-7; 9 nucleotides agree with TRBD2. Germline loops: CDR1 SGHTA, CDR2 FQGTGA. With 2 bases clipped from V and 1 base from J, the junction kept 3 bases outside the gene matches. The CDR3 extends over 15 amino acids. The CDR3 coding sequence is TGTGCCAGCAGCTTAGGGCTAGCGGGGTCCTACGAGCAGTACTTC. This sequence encodes CASSLGLAGSYEQYF.

The chain has TRBV18 and TRBJ1-2; TRBD1 matches at 7 bases. Germline V gene lookup returns CDR1 KGHSH and CDR2 LQKENI. V lost 1 base and J lost 7; bases outside the gene matches: 6. The CDR3 covers 14 residues. The CDR3 DNA reads as TGTGCCAGCTCACCACGGACAGGCCGTTCTGGCTACACCTTC. As protein: CASSPRTGRSGYTF.

The V gene is TRBV11-3, the J gene TRBJ2-1; 15 positions agree with TRBD2. V shed 5 bases and J 7 bases; nucleotides not matched to a gene: 9. Germline CDR1 is SGHNT and CDR2 is YENEEA. This CDR3 is built from 17 residues. DNA of the CDR3: TGTGCCAGCAGCCCCGGACTAGCGGGAGGGGGTGGGAATGAGCAGTTCTTC. Protein sequence: CASSPGLAGGGGNEQFF. Full variable domain (remainder filled in from reference TRBV11-3 and TRBJ2-1): EAGVVQSPRYKIIEKKQPVAFWCNPISGHNTLYWYLQNLGQGPELLIRYENEEAVDDSQLPKDRFSAERLKGVDSTLKIQPAELGDSAVYLCASSPGLAGGGGNEQFFGPGTRLTVL.

The rearrangement links TRBV6-2 or TRBV6-3 to TRBJ1-2, with 9 bases matching TRBD1. Per the germline V gene, CDR1 is MNHEY and CDR2 is SVGEGT. The CDR3 extends over 15 amino acids. The V and J ends lost 6 bases and 8 bases, in that order; junction bases with no gene match: 13. CDR3 amino acids: CASSPRDRAKVGYTF. The DNA for the CDR3 is TGTGCCAGCAGCCCTAGGGACAGGGCGAAGGTCGGCTACACCTTC.

The rearrangement joins TRBV7-3 to TRBJ2-1; 8 positions match TRBD2. Germline values: CDR1 SGHTA, CDR2 FQGTGA. The CDR3 runs to 15 residues. V was pared by 1 base and J by 3 bases, with 2 bases of the junction left unmatched. The CDR3 reads CASSLSGGIYNEQFF. The DNA for the CDR3 is TGTGCCAGCAGCTTAAGCGGGGGGATCTACAATGAGCAGTTCTTC.

The chain recombines TRBV7-2 with TRBJ2-7, with TRBD2 identical over 9 bases. CDR1 is SGHTA and CDR2 is FQGNSA in the germline V gene. The CDR3 loop spans 15 amino acids. J gave up 4 bases and V 1 base, and 5 bases lay outside the gene matches. CDR3 nucleotide sequence: TGTGCCAGCAGCTTAGGCGGGGGGGCAGCGTACGAGCAGTACTTC. Amino acids: CASSLGGGAAYEQYF. Looking up the rest from reference TRBV7-2 and TRBJ2-7 gives the full variable domain: GAGVSQSPSNKVTEKGKDVELRCDPISGHTALYWYRQSLGQGLEFLIYFQGNSAPDKSGLPSDRFSAERTGGSVSTLTIQRTQQEDSAVYLCASSLGGGAAYEQYFGPGTRLTVT.

This clone was observed once. The chain recombines TRBV28 with TRBJ2-5; 10 bases map to TRBD1. CDR1 is MDHEN and CDR2 is SYDVKM in the germline V gene. CDR3 length: 17 residues. V was clipped by 5 bases and J by 2 bases; unmatched bases: 11. CDR3 in DNA: TGTGCCAGCAGTCTCTGGACAGGGGGAAGGGTACAAGAGACCCAGTACTTC. As protein: CASSLWTGGRVQETQYF. Supplemented by reference TRBV28 and TRBJ2-5, the full variable domain reads DVKVTQSSRYLVKRTGEKVFLECVQDMDHENMFWYRQDPGLGLRLIYFSYDVKMKEKGDIPEGYSVSREKKERFSLILESASTNQTSMYLCASSLWTGGRVQETQYFGPGTRLLVL.

The chain combines TRBV7-2 with TRBJ2-3, with a weak D call TRBD1 (5 bases). CDR3 length: 13 residues. Trimming shortened V by 4 bases and J by 5 bases, and 10 bases separated the two germline ends. The V gene's germline CDR1 is SGHTA and CDR2 FQGNSA. The CDR3 sequence is CASSYGHGDTQYF. The CDR3 DNA is TGTGCCAGCAGCTACGGACATGGAGATACGCAGTATTTT.